Following are 20 T cell receptor beta chains from one sample sequenced in a study. Each CDR3 protein is one row after TCRdb ran MiXCR on the RT-PCR reads. The profile shows about 680,000 distinct CDR3 sequences, 11% to 15% of them singletons. Sequenced material: memory CD4+ T cells from blood. These receptors were obtained from a female donor in good health, serving as a healthy control.

The table lists this clonotype with many counts. The chain joins TRBV12-3 or TRBV12-4 to TRBJ2-7, with D perhaps TRBD1 (6 bases). Trimming stripped 5 bases from V and 5 bases from J, with 16 bases between. This CDR3 is built from 14 residues. The CDR3 coding sequence is TGTGCCAGCAGTCGAATAATACAGGGTAACGAGCAGTACTTC. It encodes CASSRIIQGNEQYF.

This chain connects TRBV9 to TRBJ2-2; TRBD2 matches 13 bases. Germline assignment: CDR1 SGDLS and CDR2 YYNGEE. The CDR3 has 16 residues. Trimming cost V 4 bases and J 4 bases; bases outside gene matches: 4. This CDR3 reads CASSWGTSGITGELFF. The CDR3 region has the DNA TGTGCCAGCAGCTGGGGGACTAGCGGGATCACCGGGGAGCTGTTTTTT.

The chain is built from TRBV6-2 or TRBV6-3 and TRBJ1-4; D is unclear. The CDR3 is 14 residues long. V lost 8 bases and J 4 bases, leaving 14 bases between the germline ends. The germline gives CDR1 MNHEY, CDR2 SVGEGT. The CDR3 nucleotides read TGTGCCAGCGAAGGAGGTCCGAGTAATGAAAAACTGTTTTTT. It is translated as CASEGGPSNEKLFF.

This clonotype was detected only a few times. The V gene is TRBV4-1, the J gene TRBJ2-5, with TRBD2 identical over 9 bases. Germline values: CDR1 MGHRA, CDR2 YSYEKL. The ends lost 1 base at V and 4 bases at J; junction bases unmatched: 10. The CDR3 consists of 17 residues. The CDR3 region is CASSQGLQRGVGETQYF. CDR3 DNA: TGCGCCAGCAGCCAAGGGCTCCAGCGGGGGGTAGGAGAGACCCAGTACTTC.

This clonotype has only a few counts. This chain connects TRBV6-5 to TRBJ1-1; 10 bases map to TRBD1. This CDR3 region has 14 residues. The trim removed 5 bases at V and 4 bases at J, leaving 4 bases unmatched. Germline CDR1 reads MNHEY; CDR2 reads SVGAGI. CDR3 coding DNA: TGTGCCAGCAGTGGCCGGGACAGGGGCACTGAAGCTTTCTTT. Its protein is CASSGRDRGTEAFF.

The V and J genes are TRBV5-1 and TRBJ2-2; 11 positions agree with TRBD2. The V and J ends lost 4 bases and 6 bases, in that order; junction bases with no gene match: 5. Germline CDR1 SGHRS, CDR2 YFSETQ. The CDR3 runs to 15 residues. The CDR3 DNA reads TGCGCCAGCAGCCCTACTAGCGGGAGCCCCGGGGAGCTGTTTTTT. Translation gives CASSPTSGSPGELFF.

This clonotype was detected many times. The chain employs TRBV4-2 and TRBJ2-1, with D uncertain. Trimming left V 0 bases short and J 2 bases short, with 8 bases between. The CDR3 has 15 residues. Germline loops: CDR1 LGHNA, CDR2 YNFKEQ. The CDR3 DNA reads as TGTGCCAGCAGCCAAGATTTCGGCGCCTACAATGAGCAGTTCTTC. Its translation is CASSQDFGAYNEQFF.

In its sample, this clonotype was seen a few times. This chain uses TRBV29-1 with TRBJ2-3, with D possibly TRBD2 on 6 matching bases. Trimming cost V 3 bases and J 1 base, with 14 bases left between them. This CDR3 is built from 15 residues. The germline V gene encodes CDR1 SQVTM and CDR2 ANQGSEA. CDR3 amino acids: CSVDSVGGGTDTQYF. In nucleotides, the CDR3 is TGCAGCGTTGACTCGGTCGGCGGGGGCACAGATACGCAGTATTTT.

This clonotype was counted at least ten times. This chain links TRBV12-3 or TRBV12-4 with TRBJ2-7; 10 bases are a match to TRBD1. V trimming: 5 bases; J trimming: 6 bases; junction bases outside the gene matches: 7. The CDR3 is made up of 14 amino acids. The CDR3, as DNA: TGTGCCAGCAGTATGACAGGGGGCGGACGCGAGCAGTACTTC. Translated, it gives CASSMTGGGREQYF.

The rearrangement joins TRBV5-1 to TRBJ2-7; 7 positions agree with TRBD1. V was pared by 4 bases and J by 2 bases, with 9 bases of the junction left unmatched. CDR1 is SGHRS, CDR2 YFSETQ, per germline. The CDR3 is 15 amino acids. CDR3: CASSGAGTAAYEQYF. The CDR3 DNA reads as TGCGCCAGCAGCGGCGCCGGGACAGCCGCCTACGAGCAGTACTTC.

The chain couples TRBV20-1 to TRBJ1-2; D uncertain. The CDR3 loop spans 12 amino acids. CDR1 is DFQATT and CDR2 is SNEGSKA in the germline V gene (reference sequence). The V gene lost 1 base and the J gene lost 4 bases, with 7 bases spanning the gap. Here the CDR3 DNA reads TGCAGTGCTAGAGTGGGTTCCTATGGCTACACCTTC. Translation: CSARVGSYGYTF.

This clonotype was observed a handful of times. The chain has TRBV30 and TRBJ2-2, with 7 bases aligning to TRBD2. Trimming removed 3 bases from V and 5 bases from J; junction bases left unmatched: 6. Germline values: CDR1 GTSNPN, CDR2 SVGIG (reference sequence). This CDR3 comprises 14 residues. The CDR3, as DNA: TGTGCCTGGAGACAAAGCGGGAATACCGGGGAGCTGTTTTTT. This sequence encodes CAWRQSGNTGELFF.

This clonotype has only a few counts. The chain combines TRBV4-1 with TRBJ1-2; D is perhaps TRBD1 (5 bases). The CDR3 covers 14 residues. The V end lost 1 base, the J end lost 5 bases, and 11 bases lay between the germline ends. The germline CDR1 and CDR2 sequences are MGHRA and YSYEKL. The chain's CDR3 is CASSQGGAVYGYTF. The CDR3 bases are TGCGCCAGCAGCCAAGGTGGGGCAGTATATGGCTACACCTTC.

In its sample, this clonotype was seen many times. The rearrangement joins TRBV5-1 to TRBJ2-5; D is undetermined. Germline values: CDR1 SGHRS, CDR2 YFSETQ. Deletions cut 7 bases from V and 2 bases from J, with 6 bases between. The CDR3 runs to 11 residues. The CDR3 DNA reads TGCGCCAGCGCGGTTCAAGAGACCCAGTACTTC. Residues: CASAVQETQYF.

The chain employs TRBV5-1 and TRBJ2-1; either TRBD1 or TRBD2 may fit D (5 bases each). The germline gives CDR1 SGHRS, CDR2 YFSETQ. The germline V and J ends were trimmed by 0 bases and 4 bases, with 14 bases remaining between them. The CDR3 length is 16 residues. Here the CDR3 DNA reads TGCGCCAGCAGCTTGGCCGGGGTACAGGTATACAATGAGCAGTTCTTC. This translates into CASSLAGVQVYNEQFF. Based on the CDR3 plus reference TRBV5-1 and TRBJ2-1, the full variable domain is KAGVTQTPRYLIKTRGQQVTLSCSPISGHRSVSWYQQTPGQGLQFLFEYFSETQRNKGNFPGRFSGRQFSNSRSEMNVSTLELGDSALYLCASSLAGVQVYNEQFFGPGTRLTVL.

This clonotype was seen at least ten times. V usage is TRBV7-2 and J usage is TRBJ2-1; D is undetermined. V lost 6 bases, J lost 6 bases, and 15 bases lay in between. The CDR3 totals 14 residues. Germline values: CDR1 SGHTA, CDR2 FQGNSA. The CDR3, as DNA: TGTGCCAGCAGGACACCAGTTCTTAGCAATGAGCAGTTCTTC. Its translation: CASRTPVLSNEQFF.

Worth noting for this clonotype: The conserved closing phenylalanine or tryptophan is absent in this CDR3, likely reflecting a read error. The chain employs TRBV6-5 and TRBJ2-1, with 10 bases identical to TRBD2. V lost 4 bases to trimming and J lost 6 bases; unmatched junction nucleotides: 6. The CDR3 length is 15 residues. The germline V gene has CDR1 MNHEY and CDR2 SVGAGI. The CDR3 reads CASSLASGSFNEQFL. The CDR3 bases are TGTGCCAGCAGTTTGGCTAGCGGGAGTTTCAATGAGCAGTTCTTA.

This clonotype was seen only a few times. The CDR3 protein is CASSLAETTGELFF. The CDR3, as DNA: TGTGCCAGCAGCTTAGCGGAGACCACCGGGGAGCTGTTTTTT. The chain joins TRBV7-9 to TRBJ2-2, with D uncertain. The germline V and J ends were trimmed by 0 bases and 4 bases, with 6 bases remaining between them. The CDR3 spans 14 residues. CDR1 SEHNR and CDR2 FQNEAQ come from the germline V gene (reference sequence). Full variable domain (remainder filled in from reference TRBV7-9 and TRBJ2-2): DTGVSQNPRHKITKRGQNVTFRCDPISEHNRLYWYRQTLGQGPEFLTYFQNEAQLEKSRLLSDRFSAERPKGSFSTLEIQRTEQGDSAMYLCASSLAETTGELFFGEGSRLTVL.

This clonotype appeared a few times. The chain is built from TRBV28 and TRBJ1-6; a possible D gene is TRBD1 (5 bases). Germline lookup yields CDR1 MDHEN and CDR2 SYDVKM. CDR3 length: 16 residues. V was pared by 1 base and J by 8 bases, with 15 bases between. Here the CDR3 reads CASSLSEAGSHSPLHF. CDR3 DNA sequence: TGTGCCAGCAGTTTATCGGAGGCAGGGTCTCATTCACCCCTCCACTTT.

This clonotype has just a few counts. The chain couples TRBV5-1 to TRBJ2-1; 9 bases agree with TRBD2. Germline V gene data show CDR1 as SGHRS and CDR2 as YFSETQ. The junction had 3 bases not matched to a gene; V was cut back by 5 bases and J by 0 bases. There are 15 residues in the CDR3. CDR3 protein: CASREAGGSYNEQFF. Here the CDR3 DNA reads TGCGCCAGCAGGGAAGCGGGAGGCTCCTACAATGAGCAGTTCTTC.